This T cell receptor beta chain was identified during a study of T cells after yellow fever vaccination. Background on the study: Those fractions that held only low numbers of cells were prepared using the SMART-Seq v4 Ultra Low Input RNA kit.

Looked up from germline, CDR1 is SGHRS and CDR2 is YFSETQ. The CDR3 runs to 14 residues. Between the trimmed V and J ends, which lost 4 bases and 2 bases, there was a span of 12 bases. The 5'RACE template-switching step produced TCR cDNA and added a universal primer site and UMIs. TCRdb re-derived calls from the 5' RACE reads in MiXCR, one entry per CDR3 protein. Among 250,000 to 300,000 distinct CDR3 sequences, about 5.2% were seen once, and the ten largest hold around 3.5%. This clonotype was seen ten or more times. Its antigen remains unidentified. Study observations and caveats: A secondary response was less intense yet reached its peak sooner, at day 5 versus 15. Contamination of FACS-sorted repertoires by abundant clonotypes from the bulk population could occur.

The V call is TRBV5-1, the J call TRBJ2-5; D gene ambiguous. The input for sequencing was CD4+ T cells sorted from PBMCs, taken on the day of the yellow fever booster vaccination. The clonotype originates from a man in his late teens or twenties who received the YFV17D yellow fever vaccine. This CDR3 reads CASSQMATQETQYF. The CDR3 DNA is TGCGCCAGCAGCCAAATGGCTACACAAGAGACCCAGTACTTC.